This T cell receptor beta chain was sequenced during a study of blood T cell repertoires in COVID-19. Turning to the study itself: The United States, Italy and Spain supplied acute and convalescent COVID-19 samples. Nucleic acid was either cDNA or gDNA, and it came from T cells, B-cell-depleted T cells, or PBMCs.

Original methodology: Amplification of reference gene primers provided the estimated nucleated cell counts. Data came from immunoSEQ multiplex PCR; TCRdb stores just in-frame clones and leaves some out. V and J calls and clone size are as listed in that table; D and trimming were resolved from the DNA. Found here are about 210,000 clones, about 79% of them singletons; the top ten hold approximately 10%. The CDR3 runs to 14 residues. Germline CDR1 and CDR2: SGHDN and FVKESK. The germline V and J ends were trimmed by 7 bases and 0 bases, with 9 bases remaining between them. Specimen: peripheral blood. V and J are TRBV14 and TRBJ2-2; perhaps TRBD2 as D (5 bases). The receptor comes from a man aged 50 to 60 with active or convalescent COVID-19. The CDR3 DNA follows: TGTGCCAGCAAGCGGCAGGCGAACACCGGGGAGCTGTTTTTT. Translating it yields CASKRQANTGELFF.